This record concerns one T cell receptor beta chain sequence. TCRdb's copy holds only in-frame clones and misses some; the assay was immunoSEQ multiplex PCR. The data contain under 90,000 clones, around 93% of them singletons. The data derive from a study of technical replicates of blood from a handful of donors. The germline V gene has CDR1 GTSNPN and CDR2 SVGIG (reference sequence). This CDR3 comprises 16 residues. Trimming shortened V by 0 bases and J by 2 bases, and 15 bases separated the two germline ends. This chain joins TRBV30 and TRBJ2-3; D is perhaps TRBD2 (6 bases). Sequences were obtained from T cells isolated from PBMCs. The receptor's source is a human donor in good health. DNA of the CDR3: TGTGCCTGGAGTGTAGGAGGGGTTTCATTCACAGATACGCAGTATTTT. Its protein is CAWSVGGVSFTDTQYF.